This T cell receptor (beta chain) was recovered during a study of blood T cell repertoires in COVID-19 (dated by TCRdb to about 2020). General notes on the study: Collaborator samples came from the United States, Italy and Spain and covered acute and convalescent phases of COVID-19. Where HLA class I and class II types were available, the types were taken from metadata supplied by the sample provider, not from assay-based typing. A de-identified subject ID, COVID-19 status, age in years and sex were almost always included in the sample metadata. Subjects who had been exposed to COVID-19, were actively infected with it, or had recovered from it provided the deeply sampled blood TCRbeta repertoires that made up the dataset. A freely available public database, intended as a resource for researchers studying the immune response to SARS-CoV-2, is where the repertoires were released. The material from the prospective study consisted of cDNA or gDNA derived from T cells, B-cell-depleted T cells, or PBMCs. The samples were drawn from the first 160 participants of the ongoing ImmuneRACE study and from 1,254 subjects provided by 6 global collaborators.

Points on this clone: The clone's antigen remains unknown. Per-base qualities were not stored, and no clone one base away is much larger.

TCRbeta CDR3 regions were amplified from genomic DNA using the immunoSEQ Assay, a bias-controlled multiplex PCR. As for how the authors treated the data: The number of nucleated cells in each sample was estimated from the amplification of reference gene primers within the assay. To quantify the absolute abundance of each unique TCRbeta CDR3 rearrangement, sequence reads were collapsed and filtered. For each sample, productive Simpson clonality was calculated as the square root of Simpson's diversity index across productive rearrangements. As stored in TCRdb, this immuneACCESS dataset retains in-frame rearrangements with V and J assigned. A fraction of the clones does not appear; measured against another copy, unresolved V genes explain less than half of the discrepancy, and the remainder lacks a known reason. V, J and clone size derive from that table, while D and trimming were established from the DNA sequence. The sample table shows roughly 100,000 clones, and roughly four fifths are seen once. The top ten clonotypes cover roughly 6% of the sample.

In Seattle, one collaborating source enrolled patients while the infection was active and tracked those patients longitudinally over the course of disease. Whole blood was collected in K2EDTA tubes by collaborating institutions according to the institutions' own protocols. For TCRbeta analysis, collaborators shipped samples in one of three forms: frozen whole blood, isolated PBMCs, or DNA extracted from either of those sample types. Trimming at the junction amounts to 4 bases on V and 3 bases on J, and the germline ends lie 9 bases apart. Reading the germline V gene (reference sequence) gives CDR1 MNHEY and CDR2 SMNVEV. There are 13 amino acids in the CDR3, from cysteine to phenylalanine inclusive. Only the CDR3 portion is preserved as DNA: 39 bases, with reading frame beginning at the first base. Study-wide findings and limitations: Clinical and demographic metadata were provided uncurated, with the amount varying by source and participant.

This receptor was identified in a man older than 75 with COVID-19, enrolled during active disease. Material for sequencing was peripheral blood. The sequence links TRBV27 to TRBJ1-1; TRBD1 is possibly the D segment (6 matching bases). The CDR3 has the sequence CASSSQGHTEAFF. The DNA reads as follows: TGTGCCAGCAGTTCACAGGGCCACACTGAAGCTTTCTTT.